The TCR beta chain described here comes from a study of cytomegalovirus exposure and HLA in healthy donors. Findings and caveats of the study: Owing to their indistinguishability, certain V segments, notably TRBV6-2 and TRBV6-3, were excluded. The dataset shows that most TCR sequences were rare, while some public TCRs occurred in many donors.

The CDR3 consists of 15 residues. V was pared by 8 bases and J by 11 bases, with 22 bases between. Germline CDR1 reads MDHEN; CDR2 reads SYDVKM. In regard to this clone: What it binds is unknown.

It was with 60 Vbeta and 13 Jbeta primers that the PCR ran. Using immunoSEQ multiplex PCR, the repertoire was profiled, and TCRdb retains in-frame clones only, with some absent. The sample holds 110,000 to 150,000 clones, more than 60% seen once. Sequencing was performed on PBMCs. The rearrangement links TRBV28 to TRBJ1-6, with a possible D match to TRBD1 (6 bases). This receptor was obtained from a female donor in good health and CMV-seronegative. CDR3 amino acids: CASFSLGGKRAPLHF. CDR3 DNA: TGTGCCAGCTTTAGTCTAGGGGGAAAAAGGGCACCCCTCCACTTT.